Detailed here is one TCR beta chain. In the authors' workflow: The assay estimated nucleated cells by amplifying reference gene primers. Some clones are missing from TCRdb's copy, which holds only in-frame ones; the method was immunoSEQ multiplex PCR. V, J and clone size are those of that table, while D and trimming were read from the DNA. The sample shows about 120,000 clones, roughly 87% of them seen only once. This sample is drawn from a study of blood T cell repertoires in COVID-19. Study-level background: Sites in the United States, Italy and Spain provided acute and convalescent COVID-19 samples. PBMCs, B-cell-depleted T cells, or T cells were the source of the cDNA or gDNA that made up the material.

The CDR3 runs to 15 residues. Trimming removed 5 bases from V and 0 bases from J, with 11 bases in between. Germline CDR1 and CDR2: PRHDT and FYEKMQ (reference sequence). V and J are TRBV13 and TRBJ2-1, with D possibly matching TRBD1 (6 bases). The receptor was derived from an elderly man with acute or convalescent COVID-19. Sample: peripheral blood. The CDR3 loop reads CASSKDSRSYNEQFF. As DNA, the CDR3 is TGTGCCAGCAGCAAGGACAGCCGCTCCTACAATGAGCAGTTCTTC.